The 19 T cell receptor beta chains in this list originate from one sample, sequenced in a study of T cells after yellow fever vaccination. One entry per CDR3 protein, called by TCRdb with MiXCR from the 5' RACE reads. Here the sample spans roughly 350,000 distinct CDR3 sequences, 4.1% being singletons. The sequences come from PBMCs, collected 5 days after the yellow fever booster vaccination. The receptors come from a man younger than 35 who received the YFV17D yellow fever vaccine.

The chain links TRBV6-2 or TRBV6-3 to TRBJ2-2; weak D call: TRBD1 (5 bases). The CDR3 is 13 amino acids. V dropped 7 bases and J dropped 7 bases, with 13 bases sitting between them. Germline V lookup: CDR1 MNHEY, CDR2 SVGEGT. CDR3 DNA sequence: TGTGCCAGCAACTCAGGGATCGGCGGGGAGCTGTTTTTT. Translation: CASNSGIGGELFF.

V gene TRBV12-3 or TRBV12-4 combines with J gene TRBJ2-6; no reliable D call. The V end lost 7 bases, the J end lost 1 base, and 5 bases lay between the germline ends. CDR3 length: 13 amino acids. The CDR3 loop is CASTSSGANVLTF. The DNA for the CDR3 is TGTGCCAGCACCTCGTCTGGGGCCAACGTCCTGACTTTC.

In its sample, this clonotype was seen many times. This CDR3 reads CASSRSGASSYEQYF. The CDR3, as DNA: TGTGCCAGCAGTCGTAGCGGGGCCAGCTCCTACGAGCAGTACTTC. This chain links TRBV27 with TRBJ2-7; TRBD2 agrees at 8 bases. Per germline, CDR1 MNHEY and CDR2 SMNVEV (reference sequence). CDR3 length: 15 amino acids. Trimming removed 5 bases from V and 0 bases from J; junction bases left unmatched: 6.

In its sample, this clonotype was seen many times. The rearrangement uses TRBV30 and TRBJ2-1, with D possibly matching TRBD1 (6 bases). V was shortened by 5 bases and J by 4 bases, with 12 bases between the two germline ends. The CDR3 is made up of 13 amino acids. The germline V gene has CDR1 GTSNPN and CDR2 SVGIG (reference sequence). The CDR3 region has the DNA TGTGCCTGGCAACAGGGAGAATACAATGAGCAGTTCTTC. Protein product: CAWQQGEYNEQFF.

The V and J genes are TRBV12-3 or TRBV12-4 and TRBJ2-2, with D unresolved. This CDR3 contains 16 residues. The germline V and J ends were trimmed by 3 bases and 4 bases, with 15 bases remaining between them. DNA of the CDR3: TGTGCCAGCAGTTTGCCCACAGTCCCGGGCACCGGGGAGCTGTTTTTT. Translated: CASSLPTVPGTGELFF.

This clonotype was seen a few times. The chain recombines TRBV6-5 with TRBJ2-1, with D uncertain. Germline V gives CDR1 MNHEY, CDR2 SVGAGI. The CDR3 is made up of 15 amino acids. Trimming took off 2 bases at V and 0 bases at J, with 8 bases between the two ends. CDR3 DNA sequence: TGTGCCAGCAGTTACGGCCGGAGCTCCTACAATGAGCAGTTCTTC. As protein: CASSYGRSSYNEQFF.

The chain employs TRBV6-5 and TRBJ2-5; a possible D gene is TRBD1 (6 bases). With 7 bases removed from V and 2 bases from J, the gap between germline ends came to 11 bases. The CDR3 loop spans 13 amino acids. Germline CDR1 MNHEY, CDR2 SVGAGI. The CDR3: CASTRGQQETQYF. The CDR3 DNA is TGTGCCAGCACCCGCGGACAGCAAGAGACCCAGTACTTC.

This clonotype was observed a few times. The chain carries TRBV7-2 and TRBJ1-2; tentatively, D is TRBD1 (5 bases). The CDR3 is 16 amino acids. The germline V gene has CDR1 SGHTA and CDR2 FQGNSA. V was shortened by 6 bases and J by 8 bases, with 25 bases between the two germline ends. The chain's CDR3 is CASRVGGEGYVLGYTF. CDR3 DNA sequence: TGTGCCAGCAGGGTGGGAGGGGAAGGCTATGTTTTGGGCTACACCTTC.

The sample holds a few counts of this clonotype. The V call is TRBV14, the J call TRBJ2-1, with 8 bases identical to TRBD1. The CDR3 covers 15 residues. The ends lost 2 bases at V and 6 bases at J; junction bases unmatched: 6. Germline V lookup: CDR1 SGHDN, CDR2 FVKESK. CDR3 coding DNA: TGTGCCAGCAGCCAAATCGGGACAGGAAGCAATGAGCAGTTCTTC. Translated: CASSQIGTGSNEQFF. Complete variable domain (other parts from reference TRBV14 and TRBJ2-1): EAGVTQFPSHSVIEKGQTVTLRCDPISGHDNLYWYRRVMGKEIKFLLHFVKESKQDESGMPNNRFLAERTGGTYSTLKVQPAELEDSGVYFCASSQIGTGSNEQFFGPGTRLTVL.

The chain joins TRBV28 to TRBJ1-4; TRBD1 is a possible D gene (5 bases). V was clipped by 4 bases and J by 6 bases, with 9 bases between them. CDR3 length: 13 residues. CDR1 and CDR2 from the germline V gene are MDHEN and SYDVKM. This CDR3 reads CASSSPGDEKLFF. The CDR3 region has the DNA TGTGCCAGCAGTTCGCCGGGGGATGAAAAACTGTTTTTT.

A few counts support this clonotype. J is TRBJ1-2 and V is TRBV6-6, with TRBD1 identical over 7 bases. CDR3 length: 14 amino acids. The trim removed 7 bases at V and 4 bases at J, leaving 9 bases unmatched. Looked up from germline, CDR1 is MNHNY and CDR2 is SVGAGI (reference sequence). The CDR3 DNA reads TGTGCCAGCACCCTACAGGGGTTGGGCTATGGCTACACCTTC. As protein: CASTLQGLGYGYTF.

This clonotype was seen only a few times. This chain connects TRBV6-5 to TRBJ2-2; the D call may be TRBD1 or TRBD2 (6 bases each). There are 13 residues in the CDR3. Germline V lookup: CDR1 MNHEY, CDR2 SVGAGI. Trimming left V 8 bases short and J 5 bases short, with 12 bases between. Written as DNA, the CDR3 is TGTGCCAGCCAGGGGAGGCGGACCGGGGAGCTGTTTTTT. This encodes CASQGRRTGELFF.

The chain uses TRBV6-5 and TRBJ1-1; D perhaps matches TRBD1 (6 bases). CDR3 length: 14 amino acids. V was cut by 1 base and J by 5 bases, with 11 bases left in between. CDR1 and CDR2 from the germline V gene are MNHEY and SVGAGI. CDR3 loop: CASSYLQGETEAFF. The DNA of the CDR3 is TGTGCCAGCAGTTACTTACAGGGCGAGACTGAAGCTTTCTTT.

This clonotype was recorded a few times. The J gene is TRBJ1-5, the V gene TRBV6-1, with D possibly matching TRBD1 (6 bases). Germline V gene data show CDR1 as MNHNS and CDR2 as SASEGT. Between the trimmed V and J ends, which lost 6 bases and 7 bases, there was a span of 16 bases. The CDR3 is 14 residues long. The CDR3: CASRGGGSWQPQHF. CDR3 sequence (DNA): TGTGCCAGCAGAGGGGGGGGGTCGTGGCAGCCCCAGCATTTT.

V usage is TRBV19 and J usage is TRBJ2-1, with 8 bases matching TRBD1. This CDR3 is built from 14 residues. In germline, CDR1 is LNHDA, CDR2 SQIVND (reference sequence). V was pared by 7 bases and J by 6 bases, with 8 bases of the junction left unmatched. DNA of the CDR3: TGTGCCAGTAAACAGGGGGTCCTCCCCAATGAGCAGTTCTTC. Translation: CASKQGVLPNEQFF. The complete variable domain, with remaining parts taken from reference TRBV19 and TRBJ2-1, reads DGGITQSPKYLFRKEGQNVTLSCEQNLNHDAMYWYRQDPGQGLRLIYYSQIVNDFQKGDIAEGYSVSREKKESFPLTVTSAQKNPTAFYLCASKQGVLPNEQFFGPGTRLTVL.

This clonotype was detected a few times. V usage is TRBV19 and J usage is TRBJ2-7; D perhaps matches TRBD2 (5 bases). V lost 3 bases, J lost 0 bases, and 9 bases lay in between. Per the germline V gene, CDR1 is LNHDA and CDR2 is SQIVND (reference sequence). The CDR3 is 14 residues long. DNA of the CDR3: TGTGCCAGTAGTATGAGGGAAAGCTCCTACGAGCAGTACTTC. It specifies CASSMRESSYEQYF.

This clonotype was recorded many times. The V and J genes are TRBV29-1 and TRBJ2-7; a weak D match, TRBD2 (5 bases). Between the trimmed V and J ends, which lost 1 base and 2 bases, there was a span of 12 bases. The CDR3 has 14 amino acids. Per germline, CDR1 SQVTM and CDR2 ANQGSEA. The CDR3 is CSVEGLAGTYEQYF. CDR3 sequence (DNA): TGCAGCGTTGAAGGGCTAGCTGGCACCTACGAGCAGTACTTC.

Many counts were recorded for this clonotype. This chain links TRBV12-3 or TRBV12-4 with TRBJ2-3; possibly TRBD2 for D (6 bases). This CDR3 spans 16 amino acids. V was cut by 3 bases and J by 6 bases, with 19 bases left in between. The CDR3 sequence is CASSFWGDPPADTQYF. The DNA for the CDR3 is TGTGCCAGCAGTTTCTGGGGGGATCCGCCCGCTGATACGCAGTATTTT.

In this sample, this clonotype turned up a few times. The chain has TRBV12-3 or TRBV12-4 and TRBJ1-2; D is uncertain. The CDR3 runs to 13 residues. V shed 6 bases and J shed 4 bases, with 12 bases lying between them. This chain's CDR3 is CASSSYERYGYTF. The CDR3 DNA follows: TGTGCCAGCAGCTCTTATGAGCGCTATGGCTACACCTTC.